This T cell receptor beta chain emerged from a study of shared clonotypes between healthy human individuals. The V end was cut by 5 bases, the J end by 5 bases, with 13 bases between. This CDR3 region has 13 residues. Germline CDR1 reads SGHAT; CDR2 reads FQNNGV. The method was immunoSEQ multiplex PCR; TCRdb's version includes in-frame clones alone and lacks a portion of them. The sample has fewer than 2.5 million clones, 80% to 95% seen once. J is TRBJ2-7 and V is TRBV11-2; D might be TRBD2 (5 bases). What was sequenced was naive CD4+ T cells from PBMCs. Regarding subset: CD45RA+ positively selected. The sequence came from a man aged 18 to 30 in good health. Some clones in this sample may be carry-over from other donors' samples. CDR3: CASSTGVLNEQYF. CDR3 DNA sequence: TGTGCCAGCAGCACCGGGGTTCTAAACGAGCAGTACTTC. The full variable domain, rest sourced from reference TRBV11-2 and TRBJ2-7, is EAGVAQSPRYKIIEKRQSVAFWCNPISGHATLYWYQQILGQGPKLLIQFQNNGVVDDSQLPKDRFSAERLKGVDSTLKIQPAKLEDSAVYLCASSTGVLNEQYFGPGTRLTVT.